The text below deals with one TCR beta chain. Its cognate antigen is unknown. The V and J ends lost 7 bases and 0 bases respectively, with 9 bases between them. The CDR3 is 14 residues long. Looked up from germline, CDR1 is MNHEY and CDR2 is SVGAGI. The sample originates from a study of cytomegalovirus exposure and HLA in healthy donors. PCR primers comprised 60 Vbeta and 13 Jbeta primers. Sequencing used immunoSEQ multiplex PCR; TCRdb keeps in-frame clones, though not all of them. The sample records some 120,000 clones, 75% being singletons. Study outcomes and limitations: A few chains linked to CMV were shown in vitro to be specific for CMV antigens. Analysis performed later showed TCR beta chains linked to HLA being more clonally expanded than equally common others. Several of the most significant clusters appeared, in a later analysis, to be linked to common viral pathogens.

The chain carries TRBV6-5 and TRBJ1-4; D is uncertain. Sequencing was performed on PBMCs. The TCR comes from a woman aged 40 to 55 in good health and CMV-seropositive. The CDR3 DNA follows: TGTGCCAGCACTACCCCTGCAACTAATGAAAAACTGTTTTTT. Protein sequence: CASTTPATNEKLFF.